This T cell receptor (beta chain) was found in a study of early T cells in non-severe SARS-CoV-2 infection (dated by TCRdb to about 2021). As for the study more broadly: Because TCR sequencing was done on bulk RNA from unsorted whole blood, the alpha and beta chains could not be paired.

A case-control design nested within a healthcare worker cohort in London, UK, was used, with weekly nasopharyngeal swab PCR tests and blood sampling performed. Healthcare workers were enrolled in the week of the UK lockdown, from 23 to 31 March 2020, and were followed every week for up to roughly 16 weeks. The paper as a whole reports these results and caveats: Matching against VDJdb was skewed toward anti-spike CD8 responses, likely underestimated virus-specific expansions, and missed private and CD4 specificities.

Many counts were recorded for this clonotype. Its antigen is not yet known. One end of the junction varies from germline; a read error may be responsible. The CDR3 sequence holds 11 residues, the cysteine and phenylalanine included. CDR3 DNA only is kept here, 33 bases in frame from base 1. CDR1 and CDR2 were assigned from the germline V gene as MNHNS and SASEGT. Libraries were made using 5' RACE. TCRdb lists the instrument as NextSeq 500. The TCR library protocol attached unique molecular identifiers to individual cDNA molecules to correct for sequencing error and PCR bias. TCR alpha and beta chains were both sequenced, and the abundances of alpha and beta sequences in each sample were closely correlated with each other. On the authors' methods: Decombinator V4 was used to annotate TCR sequences for V gene, J gene and CDR3. TCRs were defined as expanded if a significant change between any two time points was detected under a Poisson model with p below 0.0001. TCR abundances were normalised to the total number of TCRs sequenced per sample and expressed as counts per million. TRAV1-2 paired with TRAJ12, TRAJ20 or TRAJ33 defined MAIT TCRs, while TRAV10 paired with TRAJ18 defined iNKT TCRs. A search of VDJdb, accessed on 1 November 2021, was run for TCRs annotated to CMV, EBV and SARS-CoV-2, with TCRs annotated for multiple antigens excluded. The raw public reads went through TCRdb reprocessing: fastp at Q25, MiXCR clone calling, in-frame beta chains kept. Each entry merges the rows of one CDR3 protein and shows their most common DNA and genes. Here the V and J calls rest on TCRdb's processing, not on the authors' analysis. The sample yields around 30,000 distinct CDR3 sequences; approximately 6% were counted once. The ten largest clones take up approximately 6.1% of the sample.

Sequencing was performed on whole blood. The clonotype was recovered from an adult who was a healthcare worker with PCR-confirmed SARS-CoV-2 infection or an uninfected control (not recorded which). Recombination joined TRBV6-1 with TRBJ2-7; the D gene is perhaps TRBD1, on 6 matching bases. The DNA sequence is TGTGCCGCAAAGGCTAAGGACAGCCAGAACTTC. Protein translation: CAAKAKDSQNF.